The clone carrying this T cell receptor (beta chain) has only a few counts. These data come from a study of human T cells and chemical hapten exposure. As handled by the study authors: Samples contained a median of 95,638 TCRs, with a range of roughly 20,000 to 690,600. TCRdb called the RACE reads again in MiXCR, with one record for every CDR3 protein. The V and J calls and clone size come from TCRdb's table, not from the authors' own analysis. This sample has 95,000 to 150,000 distinct CDR3 sequences, with roughly 12% found just once. Time point meaning: patch test 3, about 24 weeks after DPC sensitization. Treatment given: therapeutic diphenylcyclopropenone sensitization with weekly scalp DPC. Alopecia patients between 18 and 70 years old and suitable for DPC were used as donors. The CDR3 extends over 15 amino acids.

The sequencing used whole blood, collected in connection with sensitization to the hapten diphenylcyclopropenone (DPC). V and J are TRBV21-1 and TRBJ1-1; the table's D call, TRBD1, was not checked against the DNA. TRBV21-1 is a pseudogene locus. This TCR came from a woman in her forties or fifties with alopecia areata. Some clones in this sample may be carry-over from other donors' samples. CDR3 protein: CASSTGTAKNTEAFF. The CDR3 bases are TGTGCCAGCAGCACGGGGACAGCCAAGAACACTGAAGCTTTCTTT.